Shown below are 13 T cell receptor beta chains from a single sample sequenced in a study of shared clonotypes between healthy human individuals. Method: immunoSEQ multiplex PCR; TCRdb's copy keeps in-frame clones and lacks some. This sample yields fewer than 1.8 million clones, of which 98% are seen a single time; around 0.38% belongs to the top ten. The specimen sequenced was naive CD4+ T cells sorted from blood. This sample's subset: CD45RA+ positively selected. The source of these receptors is a man between 25 and 39 years old in good health.

V gene TRBV10-1 combines with J gene TRBJ2-2; D might be TRBD2 (5 bases). CDR3 size: 14 residues. Trimming pared 5 bases from V and 4 bases from J, leaving 11 bases between. Germline V gene lookup returns CDR1 WNHNN and CDR2 SYGVQD (reference sequence). CDR3 DNA sequence: TGCGCCAGCAGTCAGGCGGGTCCCACCGGGGAGCTGTTTTTT. Its protein is CASSQAGPTGELFF.

The V gene is TRBV7-9, the J gene TRBJ2-1, with D maybe TRBD2 (6 bases). The germline V gene encodes CDR1 SEHNR and CDR2 FQNEAQ (reference sequence). This CDR3 contains 15 residues. Between the trimmed V and J ends, which lost 1 base and 4 bases, there was a span of 11 bases. As DNA, the CDR3 is TGTGCCAGCAGCTTAGTCCGCGGGACTTACAATGAGCAGTTCTTC. Translated, it gives CASSLVRGTYNEQFF. The full variable domain, in which reference TRBV7-9 and TRBJ2-1 provide the parts outside the CDR3, is DTGVSQNPRHKITKRGQNVTFRCDPISEHNRLYWYRQTLGQGPEFLTYFQNEAQLEKSRLLSDRFSAERPKGSFSTLEIQRTEQGDSAMYLCASSLVRGTYNEQFFGPGTRLTVL.

The chain carries TRBV5-1 and TRBJ2-1, with 12 bases matching TRBD2. V gave up 4 bases and J gave up 1 base; unmatched junction bases: 12. This CDR3 contains 19 residues. Germline V gene lookup returns CDR1 SGHRS and CDR2 YFSETQ. Here the CDR3 reads CASSTGLAGGPQSYNEQFF. The CDR3 bases are TGCGCCAGCAGCACGGGACTAGCGGGCGGGCCCCAATCCTACAATGAGCAGTTCTTC.

J is TRBJ1-1 and V is TRBV25-1, with a tentative D call TRBD1 (6 bases). The germline V gene has CDR1 MGHDK and CDR2 SYGVNS. The CDR3 runs to 12 residues. The V and J ends lost 0 bases and 11 bases respectively, with 10 bases between them. Here the CDR3 DNA reads TGTGCCAGCAGTGAATATCTCGGACAGGCTTTCTTT. The encoded protein is CASSEYLGQAFF.

The CDR3 region has the DNA TGTGCCAGCAGCTTGGAGGGTAGTTTCTCCTACAATGAGCAGTTCTTC. Translation gives CASSLEGSFSYNEQFF. The chain employs TRBV5-5 and TRBJ2-1, with unresolved D. Per germline, CDR1 SGHKS and CDR2 YYEKEE (reference sequence). CDR3 size: 16 residues. V was cut by 0 bases and J by 0 bases, with 10 bases left in between.

The V call is TRBV29-1, the J call TRBJ2-3; TRBD2 agrees at 7 bases. The length of the CDR3 is 12 residues. Germline-derived CDR1 and CDR2 are SQVTM and ANQGSEA. V was clipped by 3 bases and J by 6 bases; unmatched bases: 3. As DNA, the CDR3 is TGCAGCGTTGACGGGGGGTTCGATACGCAGTATTTT. Encoded protein: CSVDGGFDTQYF.

About this clone: In the same sample, other DNA sequences code for this CDR3. The CDR3 sequence is CAWSRSMNTEAFF. DNA of the CDR3: TGTGCCTGGAGTCGGTCGATGAACACTGAAGCTTTCTTT. The chain recombines TRBV30 with TRBJ1-1, with unresolved D. The CDR3 covers 13 residues. The V and J ends lost 2 bases and 0 bases respectively, with 7 bases between them. Germline-derived CDR1 and CDR2 are GTSNPN and SVGIG (reference sequence).

This rearrangement joins TRBV7-2 to TRBJ2-2; D possibly corresponds to TRBD1 (6 bases). The CDR3 runs 14 residues. V was trimmed by 1 base and J by 7 bases, leaving 10 bases between them. Germline V gene sequence: CDR1 SGHTA, CDR2 FQGNSA. CDR3 protein: CASSLDRVGGELFF. The CDR3 DNA sequence: TGTGCCAGCAGCTTAGACAGGGTTGGCGGGGAGCTGTTTTTT.

On this clone: Different DNA sequences within this sample yield the same CDR3. The CDR3 is CASSSGQGVQPQHF. The CDR3 bases are TGTGCCAGCAGTTCAGGACAGGGAGTTCAGCCCCAGCATTTT. The chain carries TRBV27 and TRBJ1-5, with 8 bases aligning to TRBD1. The V gene's germline CDR1 is MNHEY and CDR2 SMNVEV (reference sequence). V shed 4 bases, J shed 6 bases, and the junction held 5 bases outside the gene matches. The CDR3 runs to 14 residues.

The V gene is TRBV7-2, the J gene TRBJ2-3; 8 bases map to TRBD1. This CDR3 has 16 amino acids. The V gene end was trimmed by 5 bases and the J gene end by 4 bases; junction bases not matched to a gene: 11. The germline V gene has CDR1 SGHTA and CDR2 FQGNSA. The CDR3 loop is CASSQGAGWGADTQYF. The CDR3, as DNA: TGTGCCAGCAGCCAGGGGGCGGGATGGGGAGCAGATACGCAGTATTTT.

The chain is built from TRBV7-2 and TRBJ2-1; no clear D gene. The CDR3 has 13 residues. V was shortened by 4 bases and J by 11 bases, with 15 bases between the two germline ends. Germline loops: CDR1 SGHTA, CDR2 FQGNSA. The DNA for the CDR3 is TGTGCCAGCAGCTCAGGCGCCCCTTCTCAGCAGTTCTTC. This sequence encodes CASSSGAPSQQFF.

The rearrangement uses TRBV9 and TRBJ1-1; D unclear. V lost 2 bases and J lost 2, with 13 bases in between. This CDR3 comprises 15 residues. Germline loops: CDR1 SGDLS, CDR2 YYNGEE. The chain's CDR3 is CASSVGGILNTEAFF. CDR3 nucleotides: TGTGCCAGCAGCGTGGGCGGGATTCTTAACACTGAAGCTTTCTTT.

As DNA, the CDR3 is TGTGCCAGCCGTCCGTCCGGGACAGGGTCCTACGAGCAGTACTTC. Amino acid sequence: CASRPSGTGSYEQYF. The chain employs TRBV13 and TRBJ2-7; 9 bases agree with TRBD1. Trimming cost V 8 bases and J 1 base; bases outside gene matches: 9. Germline CDR1 reads PRHDT; CDR2 reads FYEKMQ (reference sequence). The CDR3 loop spans 15 amino acids.